Shown below are 30 T cell receptor beta chains from a single sample sequenced in a study of shared clonotypes between healthy human individuals. The table came from immunoSEQ multiplex PCR; TCRdb's copy has only in-frame clones and leaves some out. The profile shows roughly 2.2 million clones, 80% to 95% of them singletons. Sequencing was done on a sample of naive CD4+ T cells from PBMCs. As for subset: CD45RA+ positively selected. The source of these receptors is a man between 18 and 35 years old in good health. Some clones in this sample may be carry-over from other donors' samples.

The chain couples TRBV18 to TRBJ1-5; D possibly corresponds to TRBD1 (6 bases). Deletions cut 0 bases from V and 3 bases from J, with 9 bases between. This CDR3 is 15 amino acids long. Germline loops: CDR1 KGHSH, CDR2 LQKENI. CDR3 bases: TGTGCCAGCTCACCACCACAGGGTTACAATCAGCCCCAGCATTTT. It is translated as CASSPPQGYNQPQHF.

The chain is built from TRBV18 and TRBJ1-5; D uncertain. CDR3 length: 15 residues. V dropped 3 bases and J dropped 5 bases, with 14 bases sitting between them. Germline-derived CDR1 and CDR2 are KGHSH and LQKENI. The CDR3 DNA reads TGTGCCAGCTCACCGGGGTTAGTGGACGATCAGCCCCAGCATTTT. Amino acids: CASSPGLVDDQPQHF.

The chain employs TRBV15 and TRBJ2-1; D possibly matches TRBD1 or TRBD2 (5 bases each). This CDR3 spans 17 amino acids. The germline gives CDR1 LNHNV, CDR2 YYDKDF (reference sequence). V dropped 1 base and J dropped 4 bases, with 17 bases sitting between them. Here the CDR3 DNA reads TGTGCCACCAGCAGAGGGACGGGTAGGGGCGGGTACAATGAGCAGTTCTTC. Its protein product is CATSRGTGRGGYNEQFF. Filled out from reference TRBV15 and TRBJ2-1, the complete variable domain reads DAMVIQNPRYQVTQFGKPVTLSCSQTLNHNVMYWYQQKSSQAPKLLFHYYDKDFNNEADTPDNFQSRRPNTSFCFLDIRSPGLGDTAMYLCATSRGTGRGGYNEQFFGPGTRLTVL.

The gene calls are TRBV7-9 and TRBJ2-7, with D possibly matching TRBD1 (5 bases). CDR3 length equals 14 residues. CDR1 and CDR2 (germline): SEHNR, FQNEAQ (reference sequence). Deletions cut 3 bases from V and 6 bases from J, with 15 bases between. The CDR3 sequence: CASSFSGSYAEQYF. CDR3 DNA sequence: TGTGCCAGCAGCTTTTCAGGGTCTTATGCCGAGCAGTACTTC.

The V gene is TRBV7-2, the J gene TRBJ2-3; D is uncertain. V lost 3 bases to trimming and J lost 3 bases, with 7 bases between them. Germline V gene data show CDR1 as SGHTA and CDR2 as FQGNSA. The CDR3 has 13 residues. The CDR3 coding sequence is TGTGCCAGCAGCTTTTTTGGGACAGATACGCAGTATTTT. Translating it yields CASSFFGTDTQYF.

The CDR3 loop reads CSASVGETQYF. For the CDR3, the DNA is TGCAGTGCTAGTGTCGGAGAGACCCAGTACTTC. This rearrangement joins TRBV20-1 to TRBJ2-5, with D unclear. Germline loops: CDR1 DFQATT, CDR2 SNEGSKA (reference sequence). With 3 bases removed from V and 4 bases from J, the gap between germline ends came to 6 bases. This CDR3 comprises 11 residues.

A word on this clone: This sample includes further DNA sequences coding for the same CDR3. This chain uses TRBV5-1 with TRBJ2-1; D is unresolved. Germline V CDR1 and CDR2: SGHRS, YFSETQ. Trimming stripped 2 bases from V and 7 bases from J, with 4 bases between. The CDR3 is 11 amino acids. The CDR3 nucleotides read TGCGCCAGCAGCTTCGGTAATGAGCAGTTCTTC. This encodes CASSFGNEQFF.

This chain connects TRBV28 to TRBJ1-4, with 8 bases aligning to TRBD1. This CDR3 has 16 amino acids. The V gene end was trimmed by 1 base and the J gene end by 4 bases; junction bases not matched to a gene: 5. Germline V lookup: CDR1 MDHEN, CDR2 SYDVKM. CDR3 DNA: TGTGCCAGCAGTTTATTCCGACAGGGGATTAATGAAAAACTGTTTTTT. It encodes CASSLFRQGINEKLFF.

This chain connects TRBV7-2 to TRBJ1-1; D gene unclear. The length of the CDR3 is 12 residues. Per germline, CDR1 SGHTA and CDR2 FQGNSA. V gave up 1 base and J gave up 4 bases, with 4 bases separating them. CDR3 in amino acids: CASSLETTEAFF. CDR3 nucleotides: TGTGCCAGCAGCTTAGAGACCACTGAAGCTTTCTTT.

The V call is TRBV2, the J call TRBJ1-2; 9 bases match TRBD1. From germline, CDR1 is SNHLY and CDR2 FYNNEI. This CDR3 has 15 amino acids. V was pared by 7 bases and J by 7 bases, with 13 bases of the junction left unmatched. Here the CDR3 DNA reads TGTGCCAGCAATTTTCCGGGACAGGGAATGGGTGGCTACACCTTC. Translating gives CASNFPGQGMGGYTF.

The gene calls are TRBV19 and TRBJ2-5; weak D call: TRBD1 (6 bases). CDR3 length: 13 residues. Germline lookup yields CDR1 LNHDA and CDR2 SQIVND (reference sequence). V was pared by 3 bases and J by 3 bases, with 8 bases between. CDR3 bases: TGTGCCAGTAGTATGGACAGAAAAGAGACCCAGTACTTC. It specifies CASSMDRKETQYF.

This clone was counted only a few times. J is TRBJ1-1 and V is TRBV5-1; possible D gene TRBD1, 5 bases. Germline CDR1 reads SGHRS; CDR2 reads YFSETQ. This CDR3 comprises 14 residues. The germline V and J ends were trimmed by 0 bases and 7 bases, with 13 bases remaining between them. This CDR3 is CASSLGLGPNEAFF. The CDR3 DNA sequence: TGCGCCAGCAGCTTGGGGTTGGGGCCCAATGAAGCTTTCTTT. Full variable domain (missing parts from reference TRBV5-1 and TRBJ1-1): KAGVTQTPRYLIKTRGQQVTLSCSPISGHRSVSWYQQTPGQGLQFLFEYFSETQRNKGNFPGRFSGRQFSNSRSEMNVSTLELGDSALYLCASSLGLGPNEAFFGQGTRLTVV.

The V gene is TRBV10-1, the J gene TRBJ2-7; tentatively, D is TRBD1 or TRBD2 (5 bases each). V was pared by 3 bases and J by 9 bases, with 15 bases between. Germline CDR1 reads WNHNN; CDR2 reads SYGVQD (reference sequence). The CDR3 spans 13 residues. The CDR3 sequence is CASSDSVGVGQYF. In DNA, the CDR3 is TGCGCCAGCAGTGACTCCGTGGGGGTCGGGCAGTACTTC.

For the CDR3, the DNA is TGTGCCAGCAGCACGGGACAGTACCTCTCTGGAAACACCATATATTTT. Its protein product is CASSTGQYLSGNTIYF. V is TRBV7-9 and J is TRBJ1-3; the match to TRBD1 covers 7 bases. The CDR3 loop spans 16 amino acids. Trimming removed 5 bases from V and 0 bases from J; junction bases left unmatched: 7. The V gene's germline CDR1 is SEHNR and CDR2 FQNEAQ (reference sequence).

V usage is TRBV4-1 and J usage is TRBJ2-7; TRBD1 or TRBD2 may be the D gene (5 bases each). CDR1 and CDR2 (germline): MGHRA, YSYEKL. CDR3 length equals 15 residues. Trimming removed 1 base at V and 2 bases at J, with 12 bases between. Written as DNA, the CDR3 is TGCGCCAGCAGCCAAGGGGACCCAACCCCCTACGAGCAGTACTTC. Translating gives CASSQGDPTPYEQYF.

This rearrangement joins TRBV5-1 to TRBJ2-7; the D gene is possibly TRBD2 (6 bases). The CDR3 loop spans 14 amino acids. CDR1 SGHRS and CDR2 YFSETQ come from the germline V gene. V was trimmed by 0 bases and J by 3 bases, leaving 10 bases between them. This CDR3 reads CASSLAGEGYEQYF. The CDR3 coding sequence is TGCGCCAGCAGCTTGGCGGGAGAGGGCTACGAGCAGTACTTC.

The chain recombines TRBV11-3 with TRBJ2-1; 11 nucleotides line up with TRBD2. V was pared by 1 base and J by 6 bases, with 14 bases of the junction left unmatched. CDR3 size: 19 residues. Per germline, CDR1 SGHNT and CDR2 YENEEA. The CDR3 region is CASSLVPRIGLAGGNEQFF. CDR3 DNA: TGTGCCAGCAGCTTAGTGCCCCGAATAGGACTAGCGGGCGGCAATGAGCAGTTCTTC.

This chain joins TRBV30 and TRBJ1-6; a possible D gene is TRBD1 (6 bases). CDR1 is GTSNPN, CDR2 SVGIG, per germline (reference sequence). The CDR3 runs 16 residues. V lost 4 bases to trimming and J lost 8 bases, with 21 bases between them. CDR3 DNA: TGTGCCTGGATCGGTCGGGGGGCTTCTCGGGATTCACCCCTCCACTTT. Its protein is CAWIGRGASRDSPLHF.

This clone was observed once. CDR3 amino acids: CATREALPMTRAYEQYF. CDR3 in DNA: TGTGCCACCCGGGAAGCCCTACCCATGACTAGGGCCTACGAGCAGTACTTC. The rearrangement joins TRBV15 to TRBJ2-7, with D possibly matching TRBD2 (6 bases). V was clipped by 8 bases and J by 2 bases, with 25 bases between them. From germline, CDR1 is LNHNV and CDR2 YYDKDF (reference sequence). The length of the CDR3 is 17 residues.

This chain links TRBV28 with TRBJ1-2; the D gene is possibly TRBD1 (5 bases). CDR3 length: 14 residues. Trimming took 6 bases from V and 2 from J, leaving 13 bases between them. The V gene's germline CDR1 is MDHEN and CDR2 SYDVKM. CDR3 residues: CASRAAGWNYGYTF. CDR3 nucleotides: TGTGCCAGCAGAGCTGCAGGGTGGAACTATGGCTACACCTTC.

V usage is TRBV5-4 and J usage is TRBJ2-1, with 8 bases matching TRBD1. V shed 4 bases, J shed 0 bases, and the junction held 6 bases outside the gene matches. The CDR3 is made up of 16 amino acids. From germline, CDR1 is SGHNT and CDR2 YYREEE (reference sequence). The CDR3 nucleotides are TGTGCCAGCAGCGACCGAGGGACAGGCTCCTACAATGAGCAGTTCTTC. It is translated as CASSDRGTGSYNEQFF.

This sequence joins TRBV5-1 and TRBJ1-4; 9 nucleotides match TRBD1. V was pared by 4 bases and J by 6 bases, with 13 bases of the junction left unmatched. The V gene's germline CDR1 is SGHRS and CDR2 YFSETQ. CDR3 length: 17 residues. The CDR3 protein is CASSRPGQGRPDEKLFF. In DNA form, the CDR3 reads TGCGCCAGCAGCCGCCCGGGACAGGGCCGCCCCGATGAAAAACTGTTTTTT.

About this clone itself: The junction departs from germline at one end; a sequencing error may be responsible. The V gene is TRBV18, the J gene TRBJ2-7, with a tentative D call TRBD1 (6 bases). Germline values: CDR1 KGHSH, CDR2 LQKENI. The CDR3 contains 12 residues. The CDR3 DNA follows: TGTGCCAGCTCAACGGGACAACGGCTCGTGGACTTC. Protein: CASSTGQRLVDF.

The chain links TRBV5-5 to TRBJ1-2; D gene unclear. Per the germline V gene, CDR1 is SGHKS and CDR2 is YYEKEE (reference sequence). The CDR3 is made up of 14 amino acids. The V end lost 0 bases, the J end lost 3 bases, and 9 bases lay between the germline ends. The CDR3 is CASSLGPPDYGYTF. The CDR3 nucleotides read TGTGCCAGCAGCTTGGGACCCCCGGACTATGGCTACACCTTC.

With regard to this clone: The sample holds other DNA sequences that translate to the same CDR3. V is TRBV28 and J is TRBJ2-5; TRBD1 aligns across 7 bases. Per germline, CDR1 MDHEN and CDR2 SYDVKM. This CDR3 region has 13 residues. Germline trimming cut 5 bases from V and 3 bases from J; bases unmatched to any gene: 3. The CDR3 here is CASSLDREETQYF. Written as DNA, the CDR3 is TGTGCCAGCAGTCTCGACAGGGAAGAGACCCAGTACTTC. Filled out from reference TRBV28 and TRBJ2-5, the complete variable domain reads DVKVTQSSRYLVKRTGEKVFLECVQDMDHENMFWYRQDPGLGLRLIYFSYDVKMKEKGDIPEGYSVSREKKERFSLILESASTNQTSMYLCASSLDREETQYFGPGTRLLVL.

This clone was counted only a few times. This chain connects TRBV29-1 to TRBJ1-2; D is ambiguous. V shed 1 base and J shed 8 bases, with 8 bases lying between them. Germline V gene data show CDR1 as SQVTM and CDR2 as ANQGSEA. This CDR3 is built from 11 residues. The CDR3 sequence: CSVEGAGGYTF. CDR3 sequence (DNA): TGCAGCGTTGAAGGGGCAGGCGGCTACACCTTC.

The chain employs TRBV21-1 and TRBJ1-4. TRBV21-1 is assigned pseudogene status. The CDR3 has 15 amino acids. CDR3 DNA: TGTGCCAGCAGCACCCCGGGCTACCGGGGTGAAAAACTGTTTTTT. As protein: CASSTPGYRGEKLFF.

A single count supports this clone. The chain recombines TRBV9 with TRBJ1-2, with TRBD1 matching 8 bases. The CDR3 length is 15 residues. The germline gives CDR1 SGDLS, CDR2 YYNGEE. V gave up 4 bases and J gave up 2 bases; unmatched junction bases: 7. CDR3 region: CASSPRQGLNYGYTF. DNA of the CDR3: TGTGCCAGCAGCCCGAGACAGGGGCTGAACTATGGCTACACCTTC.

This chain uses TRBV2 with TRBJ1-4; D uncertain. The CDR3 spans 14 residues. The germline CDR1 and CDR2 sequences are SNHLY and FYNNEI. V lost 8 bases and J lost 7, with 17 bases in between. As DNA, the CDR3 is TGTGCCAGCGCAGGACGGCCGGTGGGTGAAAAACTGTTTTTT. This encodes CASAGRPVGEKLFF.

The V call is TRBV25-1, the J call TRBJ2-7, with 8 bases that match TRBD2. The CDR3 spans 15 residues. V lost 3 bases and J lost 0; bases outside the gene matches: 4. Germline V gene lookup returns CDR1 MGHDK and CDR2 SYGVNS. CDR3 sequence reads: CASSDFGTSSYEQYF. Written as DNA, the CDR3 is TGTGCCAGCAGTGATTTCGGGACTAGCTCCTACGAGCAGTACTTC.